A selection of T cell receptor beta chains follows, all from one sample in a study of blood T cell repertoires in COVID-19. The assay was immunoSEQ multiplex PCR, and TCRdb's table has in-frame clones only and misses some. The sample lists about 48,000 clones, approximately 85% occurring once. The sample taken for sequencing was peripheral blood. These receptors were obtained from a human donor in a cohort sampled during active COVID-19. The donor label of this sample is uncertain. Both conserved end residues are trimmed from each CDR3.

v_call cdr3_aa
TRBV6-5 ASRDTLNTEAF
TRBV3-1/TRBV3-2 ASSQLDRGQF
TRBV6-6 ASRRPLRGTDTQY
TRBV7-3 ASSRNPGYEQY
TRBV5-1 ASSLAPRQGQETQY
TRBV24-1 ATSQNSRVDTGELF
TRBV19 ASCRSGNQPQH
TRBV6-5 ASSRQRSGANVLT
TRBV5-1 ASSRGGNQPQH
TRBV10-2 ASSEQSYEQY
TRBV19 ASSFPSRQLWGQPQH
TRBV7-9 ASSLQTSGAANTQY
TRBV10-3 AISRLAGGPTGELF
TRBV23-1 ASSQSTQGEGEKLF
TRBV3-1/TRBV3-2 ASSQGRTGGGNTIY
TRBV7-9 ASSSGTSSAVLT